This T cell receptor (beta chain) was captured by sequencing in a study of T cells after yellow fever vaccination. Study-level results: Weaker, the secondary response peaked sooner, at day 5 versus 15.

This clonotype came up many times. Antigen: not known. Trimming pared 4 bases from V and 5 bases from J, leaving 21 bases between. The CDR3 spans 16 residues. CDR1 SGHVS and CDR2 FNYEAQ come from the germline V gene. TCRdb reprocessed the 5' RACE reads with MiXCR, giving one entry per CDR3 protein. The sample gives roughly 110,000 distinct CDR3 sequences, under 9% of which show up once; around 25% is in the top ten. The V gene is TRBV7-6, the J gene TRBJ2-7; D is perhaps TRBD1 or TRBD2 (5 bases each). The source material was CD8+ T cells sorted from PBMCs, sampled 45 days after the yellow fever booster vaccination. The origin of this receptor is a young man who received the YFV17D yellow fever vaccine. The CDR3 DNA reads TGTGCCAGCAGCTCACGCCTAGCCGGGACCCGGAACGAGCAGTACTTC. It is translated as CASSSRLAGTRNEQYF.